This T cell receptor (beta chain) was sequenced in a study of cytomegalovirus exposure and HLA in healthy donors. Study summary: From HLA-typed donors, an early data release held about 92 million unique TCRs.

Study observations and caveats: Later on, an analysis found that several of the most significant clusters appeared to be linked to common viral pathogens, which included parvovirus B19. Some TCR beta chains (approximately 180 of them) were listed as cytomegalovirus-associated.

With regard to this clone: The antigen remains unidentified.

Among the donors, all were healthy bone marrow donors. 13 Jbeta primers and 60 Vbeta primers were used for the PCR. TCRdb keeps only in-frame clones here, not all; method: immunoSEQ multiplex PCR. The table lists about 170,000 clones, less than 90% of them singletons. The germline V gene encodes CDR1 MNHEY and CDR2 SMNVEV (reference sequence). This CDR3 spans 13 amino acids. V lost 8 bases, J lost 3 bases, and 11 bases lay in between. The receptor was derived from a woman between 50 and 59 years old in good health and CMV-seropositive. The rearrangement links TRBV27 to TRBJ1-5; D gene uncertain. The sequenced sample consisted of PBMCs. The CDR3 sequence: CASRVGLNQPQHF. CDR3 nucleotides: TGTGCCAGCCGGGTCGGACTCAATCAGCCCCAGCATTTT.